The rows below give T cell receptor beta chains drawn from one sample of a study of molecular identifiers for immune sequencing clone quantification. TCRdb processed the PCR reads anew with MiXCR; each CDR3 protein has one entry. The table records about half a million distinct CDR3 sequences, about 26% of them present only once. The sequenced material came from naive CD8+ T cells from blood, with Jurkat cell RNA spiked in. The receptors stem from a human donor in good health. Some libraries in this study had Jurkat cell RNA spiked in. CDR3s include the opening cysteine and the closing phenylalanine or tryptophan. D genes are given only for firm matches. Not every row has a clone size; where given, it reads once, few, many or a size class.

few | TRBJ1-5 | - | TRBV10-3 | TGTGCCATCGGTTCGCCACGAGGGGATAGCAATCAGCCCCAGCATTTT | CAIGSPRGDSNQPQHF
few | TRBJ2-5 | - | TRBV14 | TGTGCCAGCAGCCAAGGGGGGGCCTCCTGGGAGACCCAGTACTTC | CASSQGGASWETQYF
- | TRBJ1-5 | - | TRBV28 | TGTGCCAGCCCTTCGAGCGGGCAACAGCCCCAGCATTTT | CASPSSGQQPQHF
- | TRBJ1-1 | - | TRBV12-5 | TGTGCTAGTGGTTTGGAGGGGGTGCCTGAAGCTTTCTTT | CASGLEGVPEAFF
many | TRBJ2-7 | TRBD2 | TRBV5-1 | TGCGCCAGCAGCTTGGAGGCGGGAGCCTACGAGCAGTACTTC | CASSLEAGAYEQYF
few | TRBJ2-1 | TRBD2 | TRBV4-3 | TGCGCCAGCAGCCAAGATCTTAGCGGGCTTAAGAATGAGCAGTTCTTC | CASSQDLSGLKNEQFF
many | TRBJ2-3 | - | TRBV28 | TGTGCCAGCAGTTCCAGTACTTTGCCGGCTAGCACAGATACGCAGTATTTT | CASSSSTLPASTDTQYF
few | TRBJ1-3 | - | TRBV28 | TGTGCCAGCAGTTCCCTCGAAGTCGGGGTGCACACTGGAAACACCATATATTTT | CASSSLEVGVHTGNTIYF
many | TRBJ1-1 | - | TRBV2 | TGTGCCAGCAGTGAAGGCACTGAAGCTTTCTTT | CASSEGTEAFF
- | TRBJ2-3 | - | TRBV11-2 | TGTGCCAGCAGCTTAGTGGTGGCGAGCGCAGATACGCAGTATTTT | CASSLVVASADTQYF
- | TRBJ2-7 | - | TRBV6-6 | TGTGCCAGCACTTACTCGAGCGGGTACGAGCAGTACTTC | CASTYSSGYEQYF
many | TRBJ2-7 | - | TRBV7-2 | TGTGCCAGCAGCTTAGTAGATCCCTACGAGCAGTACTTC | CASSLVDPYEQYF
- | TRBJ2-7 | TRBD1 | TRBV4-1 | TGCGCCAGCAGCCAAGTTGCAGGGGGTAGGGAGCAGTACTTC | CASSQVAGGREQYF
few | TRBJ2-7 | - | TRBV25-1 | TGTGCCAGCAGTGAAAGACACAGGTCCGAGCAGTACTTC | CASSERHRSEQYF
many | TRBJ2-1 | - | TRBV5-1 | TGCGCCAGCAGCTTGGAGAACTACAATGAGCAGTTCTTC | CASSLENYNEQFF
many | TRBJ1-1 | - | TRBV20-1 | TGCAGTGCAAACGGACCCGAATACACTGAAGCTTTCTTT | CSANGPEYTEAFF
- | TRBJ2-7 | TRBD2 | TRBV6-2/TRBV6-3 | TGTGCCAGCAGTTTTCCCCCTTGGGGGGGACGCCACGAGCAGTACTTC | CASSFPPWGGRHEQYF
few | TRBJ2-2 | - | TRBV7-8 | TGTGCCAGCAGCTTAGCCGGGGCGGGTAACACCGGGGAGCTGTTTTTT | CASSLAGAGNTGELFF
few | TRBJ1-6 | - | TRBV12-3/TRBV12-4 | TGTGCCAGCCGGACAGTAAATAATTCACCCCTCCACTTT | CASRTVNNSPLHF
few | TRBJ2-1 | - | TRBV5-6 | TGTGCCAGTCTCAGAAGAGCATTTTCCTACAATGAGCAGTTCTTC | CASLRRAFSYNEQFF
many | TRBJ2-7 | - | TRBV7-2 | TGTGCCAGCAGCCCAGGACACACGAGCTCCTACGAGCAGTACTTC | CASSPGHTSSYEQYF
few | TRBJ2-7 | - | TRBV5-1 | TGCGCCAGCAGCTTGGACCAGGGGCCAATCTACGAGCAGTACTTC | CASSLDQGPIYEQYF
few | TRBJ2-5 | - | TRBV3-1 | TGTGCCAGCAGCCAAGACTACAACCAAGAGACCCAGTACTTC | CASSQDYNQETQYF
few | TRBJ2-7 | - | TRBV12-3/TRBV12-4 | TGTGCCAGCAGCCCCATGAACCTCAACTACGAGCAGTACTTC | CASSPMNLNYEQYF
few | TRBJ2-1 | TRBD1 | TRBV6-2/TRBV6-3 | TGTGCCAGCAGTCCCCGGGACAGGGTATCCTACAATGAGCAGTTCTTC | CASSPRDRVSYNEQFF
- | TRBJ1-1 | - | TRBV21-1 | TGTGCCAGCAGCTCAAAGCGTACAGGGCGTGAAGCTTTCTTT | CASSSKRTGREAFF
- | TRBJ2-4 | TRBD2 | TRBV28 | TGTGCCAGCAGTTTCCTAGCGGGAGGGTTTGGATCCAAAAACATTCAGTACTTC | CASSFLAGGFGSKNIQYF
- | TRBJ2-4 | - | TRBV28 | TGTGCCAGCAGTGAAACAGGGATGGCCAAAAACATTCAGTACTTC | CASSETGMAKNIQYF
many | TRBJ2-5 | - | TRBV29-1 | TGCAGCGTTCTGGACAGCAGCGCGACCCAGTACTTC | CSVLDSSATQYF
many | TRBJ2-1 | TRBD1 | TRBV2 | TGTGCCAGCACCTTAAGGGACAGCTCCTACAATGAGCAGTTCTTC | CASTLRDSSYNEQFF
few | TRBJ2-3 | TRBD1 | TRBV11-3 | TGTGCCAGCAGTCCCACAGGGGCAGATACGCAGTATTTT | CASSPTGADTQYF
- | TRBJ2-7 | - | TRBV7-8 | TGTGCCAGCTCGAGCACCAATACGGGATACTACGAGCAGTACTTC | CASSSTNTGYYEQYF
few | TRBJ1-3 | - | TRBV7-2 | TGTGCCAGCAGCTTAGTCTTGGGGGGCGCATTCGAAAACACCATATATTTT | CASSLVLGGAFENTIYF
many | TRBJ2-5 | - | TRBV6-5 | TGTGCCACAGCTGAGATCTCCGGGACATTCCAAGAGACCCAGTACTTC | CATAEISGTFQETQYF
- | TRBJ1-6 | - | TRBV6-5 | TGTGCCAGCAGTTACTCGATAGGAACACCCCTCCACTTT | CASSYSIGTPLHF
- | TRBJ2-2 | - | TRBV13 | TGTGCCAGCAGTCTTACGACGGGGACGAACACCGGGGAGCTGTTTTTT | CASSLTTGTNTGELFF
many | TRBJ1-5 | - | TRBV7-6 | TGTGCCAGCAGCTTAGGGGGCCCGGGGGACAGCAATCAGCCCCAGCATTTT | CASSLGGPGDSNQPQHF
many | TRBJ2-7 | - | TRBV27 | TGTGCCAGCAACCGACGAGCAGGGGCAGTGGGAGGGCAGTACTTC | CASNRRAGAVGGQYF
- | TRBJ2-7 | - | TRBV6-2/TRBV6-3 | TGTGCCAGCAGTGGAACCGGGATTATAAGCCACGAGCAGTACTTC | CASSGTGIISHEQYF
few | TRBJ1-3 | TRBD1 | TRBV9 | TGTGCCAGCAGCGGAACAGGGGGGTCTGGAAACACCATATATTTT | CASSGTGGSGNTIYF
few | TRBJ2-2 | TRBD2 | TRBV30 | TGTGCCTGGAGTGGACTAGCGGGAGGGAACACCGGGGAGCTGTTTTTT | CAWSGLAGGNTGELFF
many | TRBJ2-3 | - | TRBV20-1 | TGCAGTGCCCCCTACAGCACAGATACGCAGTATTTT | CSAPYSTDTQYF
few | TRBJ2-3 | TRBD2 | TRBV9 | TGTGCCAGCAGCCCGAGACGTCTAGCGGGGGGAACTAGCACAGATACGCAGTATTTT | CASSPRRLAGGTSTDTQYF
many | TRBJ2-7 | - | TRBV6-5 | TGTGCCAGCAGTTACACCGAAGTGGACTCCGAGCAGTACTTC | CASSYTEVDSEQYF
- | TRBJ2-7 | TRBD1 | TRBV18 | TGTGCCAGCTCACCACCGGGACAGGGCCCCTACGAGCAGTACTTC | CASSPPGQGPYEQYF